These 23 T cell receptor beta chains came from one sample sequenced in a study of radiotherapy plus CTLA-4 blockade in lung cancer. Data came from immunoSEQ multiplex PCR; TCRdb stores just in-frame clones and leaves some out. The sample has about 28,000 clones; roughly 80% are singletons. The specimen was peripheral blood, collected from a patient treated with radiotherapy plus ipilimumab. The origin of the receptors is a human donor with non-small cell lung cancer who had stable disease on radiotherapy plus ipilimumab.

The chain combines TRBV7-9 with TRBJ1-5; possible D gene TRBD1, 6 bases. The CDR3 totals 13 residues. V lost 6 bases to trimming and J lost 7 bases, with 13 bases between them. Germline V gives CDR1 SEHNR, CDR2 FQNEAQ (reference sequence). The CDR3 DNA sequence: TGTGCCAGCAGACGCCCAGGGGCCCAGCCCCAGCATTTT. It yields the protein CASRRPGAQPQHF.

The rearrangement uses TRBV28 and TRBJ1-5; perhaps TRBD1 as D (6 bases). V lost 2 bases and J lost 5, with 13 bases in between. The CDR3 is made up of 15 amino acids. Germline V gives CDR1 MDHEN, CDR2 SYDVKM. The CDR3: CASSLDRTLDQPQHF. The CDR3 coding sequence is TGTGCCAGCAGTTTAGACAGGACCCTGGATCAGCCCCAGCATTTT.

The chain employs TRBV6-5 and TRBJ1-3, with D unclear. Germline assignment: CDR1 MNHEY and CDR2 SVGAGI. This CDR3 is built from 13 residues. Trimming shortened V by 3 bases and J by 4 bases, and 7 bases separated the two germline ends. CDR3 DNA sequence: TGTGCCAGCAGTTATTCCCCCGGAAACACCATATATTTT. This gives the protein CASSYSPGNTIYF.

This chain uses TRBV27 with TRBJ2-7; D ambiguous. Germline CDR1 is MNHEY and CDR2 is SMNVEV (reference sequence). V gave up 3 bases and J gave up 0 bases, with 9 bases separating them. This CDR3 has 14 amino acids. The CDR3 sequence: CASSFARYSYEQYF. Written as DNA, the CDR3 is TGTGCCAGCAGTTTCGCCAGATACTCCTACGAGCAGTACTTC.

V is TRBV5-4 and J is TRBJ2-7; 13 bases agree with TRBD2. This CDR3 has 14 amino acids. V trimming: 2 bases; J trimming: 7 bases; junction bases outside the gene matches: 3. Germline V gene lookup returns CDR1 SGHNT and CDR2 YYREEE (reference sequence). CDR3 DNA sequence: TGTGCCAGCAGCTTACCGGGACTAGCGGGGGAGCAGTACGTC. Protein product: CASSLPGLAGEQYV.

This clone was seen only once. As DNA, the CDR3 is TGTGCCAGCAGCTTAGGTACCTCCGGGGCCAACGTCCTGACTTTC. Its protein product is CASSLGTSGANVLTF. This chain uses TRBV5-8 with TRBJ2-6, with no clear D. The CDR3 length is 15 residues. The V gene's germline CDR1 is SGHTS and CDR2 YDEGEE. V dropped 2 bases and J dropped 4 bases, with 10 bases sitting between them.

The rearrangement joins TRBV7-9 to TRBJ1-4; D is undetermined. From germline, CDR1 is SEHNR and CDR2 FQNEAQ (reference sequence). With 5 bases removed from V and 4 bases from J, the gap between germline ends came to 20 bases. This CDR3 has 17 residues. The CDR3 loop reads CASSPKTEKGGNEKLFF. DNA for the CDR3: TGTGCCAGCAGCCCCAAAACAGAGAAGGGCGGTAATGAAAAACTGTTTTTT.

The chain uses TRBV5-1 and TRBJ2-5; TRBD1 might be the D (5 bases). Germline CDR1 is SGHRS and CDR2 is YFSETQ. V lost 2 bases to trimming and J lost 2 bases, with 10 bases between them. This CDR3 region has 14 residues. The CDR3 nucleotides are TGCGCCAGCAGCTTTACAGGTCTACAAGAGACCCAGTACTTC. This translates into CASSFTGLQETQYF. Combining the CDR3 with reference TRBV5-1 and TRBJ2-5 gives the whole variable domain KAGVTQTPRYLIKTRGQQVTLSCSPISGHRSVSWYQQTPGQGLQFLFEYFSETQRNKGNFPGRFSGRQFSNSRSEMNVSTLELGDSALYLCASSFTGLQETQYFGPGTRLLVL.

The chain couples TRBV28 to TRBJ2-7, with 7 bases aligning to TRBD1. The V segment lost 3 bases and the J segment 3 bases; nucleotides outside the gene matches: 8. This CDR3 has 15 amino acids. Germline CDR1 and CDR2: MDHEN and SYDVKM. CDR3: CASSLGQGVLYEQYV. CDR3 nucleotide sequence: TGTGCCAGCAGTTTGGGCCAGGGGGTTCTCTACGAGCAGTACGTC.

This chain joins TRBV4-3 and TRBJ2-2; no clear D. The CDR3 length is 16 residues. The germline V gene encodes CDR1 LGHNA and CDR2 YSLEER. V was shortened by 0 bases and J by 0 bases, with 8 bases between the two germline ends. CDR3 loop: CASSQDHRANTGELFF. The CDR3 DNA reads TGCGCCAGCAGCCAAGATCACAGAGCGAACACCGGGGAGCTGTTTTTT.

Of note for this clone: This CDR3 is also generated by other DNA sequences in the sample. The chain combines TRBV18 with TRBJ1-1; D unclear. CDR3 length equals 13 residues. Looked up from germline, CDR1 is KGHSH and CDR2 is LQKENI. Trimming removed 2 bases at V and 1 base at J, with 5 bases between. DNA of the CDR3: TGTGCCAGCTCACCAGGTCAGAACACTGAAGCTTTCTTT. Translating it yields CASSPGQNTEAFF.

The chain joins TRBV5-1 to TRBJ2-2, with a weak D call TRBD2 (7 bases). V was shortened by 9 bases and J by 2 bases, with 14 bases between the two germline ends. Germline V gene lookup returns CDR1 SGHRS and CDR2 YFSETQ. The CDR3 spans 14 residues. CDR3 nucleotides: TGCGCCACCCGGGGGGCAGAAAACACCGGGGAGCTGTTTTTT. Its protein product is CATRGAENTGELFF. The full variable domain, completed using reference TRBV5-1 and TRBJ2-2, is KAGVTQTPRYLIKTRGQQVTLSCSPISGHRSVSWYQQTPGQGLQFLFEYFSETQRNKGNFPGRFSGRQFSNSRSEMNVSTLELGDSALYLCATRGAENTGELFFGEGSRLTVL.

The CDR3 region is CASSQPGQGVSGANVLTF. The CDR3 DNA is TGTGCCAGCAGCCAACCGGGACAGGGGGTCTCTGGGGCCAACGTCCTGACTTTC. V is TRBV7-9 and J is TRBJ2-6; TRBD1 matches 11 bases. J gave up 0 bases and V 5 bases, and 6 bases lay outside the gene matches. Germline lookup yields CDR1 SEHNR and CDR2 FQNEAQ (reference sequence). The CDR3 is 18 amino acids.

The genes are TRBV5-6 and TRBJ2-2; TRBD2 might be the D (6 bases). The CDR3 length is 17 residues. V gave up 5 bases and J gave up 5 bases, with 22 bases separating them. Germline CDR1 reads SGHDT; CDR2 reads YYEEEE. The CDR3 loop reads CASRFGTSRTLTGELFF. DNA for the CDR3: TGTGCCAGCAGGTTCGGGACTTCCCGTACTTTAACCGGGGAGCTGTTTTTT.

This clone occurred a few times. The chain couples TRBV25-1 to TRBJ2-3; 13 bases are shared with TRBD2. Losses at the gene ends were 3 bases for V and 4 bases for J; bases not matched to a gene: 10. The CDR3 covers 18 residues. Germline loops: CDR1 MGHDK, CDR2 SYGVNS. CDR3 region: CASSDPARLAGGSDTQYF. The CDR3 nucleotides read TGTGCCAGCAGTGACCCCGCACGACTAGCGGGGGGATCAGATACGCAGTATTTT.

The rearrangement joins TRBV27 to TRBJ1-1; D not resolved. Per the germline V gene, CDR1 is MNHEY and CDR2 is SMNVEV (reference sequence). CDR3 size: 11 residues. Trimming removed 5 bases at V and 5 bases at J, with 6 bases between. DNA of the CDR3: TGTGCCAGCAGTCGTTGGACTGAAGCTTTCTTT. Its protein product is CASSRWTEAFF.

The CDR3 DNA follows: TGTGCCAGCAGCTTACTAGCGGGGGGACAGACCCAGTACTTC. It specifies CASSLLAGGQTQYF. The V and J genes are TRBV6-1 and TRBJ2-5, with TRBD2 matching 12 bases. Germline CDR1 is MNHNS and CDR2 is SASEGT. The CDR3 spans 14 residues. The ends lost 6 bases at V and 6 bases at J; junction bases unmatched: 5.

The chain links TRBV6-1 to TRBJ1-5; D gene unclear. In germline, CDR1 is MNHNS, CDR2 SASEGT. Trimming removed 2 bases at V and 2 bases at J, with 10 bases between. The CDR3 has 15 residues. CDR3 DNA sequence: TGTGCCAGCAGTGAATGGGCGGGAGGCAATCAGCCCCAGCATTTT. Translating it yields CASSEWAGGNQPQHF.

This chain links TRBV10-3 with TRBJ1-6; TRBD1 matches at 9 bases. Germline CDR1 reads ENHRY; CDR2 reads SYGVKD. V was clipped by 4 bases and J by 8 bases; unmatched bases: 6. This CDR3 spans 15 amino acids. The CDR3 bases are TGTGCCATCAGTGGTCGGGACAGGGCGGATTCACCCCTCCACTTT. Amino acids: CAISGRDRADSPLHF.

V usage is TRBV7-2 and J usage is TRBJ1-2, with TRBD1 matching over 9 bases. Germline trimming cut 0 bases from V and 9 bases from J; bases unmatched to any gene: 5. CDR3 length: 14 residues. The germline gives CDR1 SGHTA, CDR2 FQGNSA. CDR3 in DNA: TGTGCCAGCAGCTTAGCGAGACAGGGGGAAAGCTACACCTTC. This gives the protein CASSLARQGESYTF.

This clone came up a few times. The rearrangement joins TRBV19 to TRBJ2-7; D is possibly TRBD1 (6 bases). The CDR3 loop spans 12 amino acids. Germline lookup yields CDR1 LNHDA and CDR2 SQIVND (reference sequence). Trimming stripped 3 bases from V and 6 bases from J, with 9 bases between. The CDR3 region has the DNA TGTGCCAGTAGTATCGGCAGGGGCGAGCAGTACTTC. Protein: CASSIGRGEQYF.

The CDR3 nucleotides read TGTGCCAGCAGCTTAGGCCAGTCTCATGGAAACACCATATATTTT. Translated, it gives CASSLGQSHGNTIYF. This chain joins TRBV7-2 and TRBJ1-3; no definite D call. The germline gives CDR1 SGHTA, CDR2 FQGNSA. V was trimmed by 1 base and J by 3 bases, leaving 10 bases between them. This CDR3 has 15 amino acids.

The V call is TRBV5-1, the J call TRBJ1-6, with TRBD1 matching 7 bases. CDR3 length: 16 amino acids. Trimming at V came to 0 bases and at J to 6 bases, leaving 6 bases not matched to a gene. Germline V gives CDR1 SGHRS, CDR2 YFSETQ. CDR3 DNA: TGCGCCAGCAGCTTGGTCCCGCCAGGGGGTAATTCACCCCTCCACTTT. Translation: CASSLVPPGGNSPLHF.